Each of the 9 T cell receptor beta chains below was sequenced from the same sample in a study of blood T cell repertoires in COVID-19. Libraries were prepared by immunoSEQ multiplex PCR; TCRdb keeps only in-frame clonotypes and omits some of them. In the table there are 200,000 to 250,000 clones, around 82% of which are singletons. Sequenced sample: PBMCs or T cells enriched from blood (not recorded which). The receptors were sampled from a woman between 45 and 65 years old who had been exposed to COVID-19.

The J gene is TRBJ2-1, the V gene TRBV5-4, with D possibly being TRBD1 (6 bases). This CDR3 has 15 amino acids. Deletions cut 5 bases from V and 7 bases from J, with 19 bases between. The V gene's germline CDR1 is SGHNT and CDR2 YYREEE (reference sequence). The CDR3 here is CASSSGARFGNEQFF. In nucleotides, the CDR3 is TGTGCCAGCAGTTCAGGGGCGAGGTTTGGGAATGAGCAGTTCTTC. Full variable domain (rest looked up from reference TRBV5-4 and TRBJ2-1): ETGVTQSPTHLIKTRGQQVTLRCSSQSGHNTVSWYQQALGQGPQFIFQYYREEENGRGNFPPRFSGLQFPNYSSELNVNALELDDSALYLCASSSGARFGNEQFFGPGTRLTVL.

V is TRBV14 and J is TRBJ2-2; 10 nucleotides match TRBD1. The V gene's germline CDR1 is SGHDN and CDR2 FVKESK. Trimming took 4 bases from V and 1 from J; bases not matched to a gene: 3. This CDR3 spans 16 amino acids. CDR3 amino acids: CASSRRDRGNTGELFF. CDR3 nucleotides: TGTGCCAGCAGCCGCCGGGACAGGGGGAACACCGGGGAGCTGTTTTTT.

This chain uses TRBV28 with TRBJ1-4; a weak D match, TRBD1 (6 bases). This CDR3 region has 15 residues. The V end lost 2 bases, the J end lost 7 bases, and 14 bases lay between the germline ends. CDR1 and CDR2 from the germline V gene are MDHEN and SYDVKM. The CDR3 bases are TGTGCCAGCAGTTTACCCCTTGGGGGGGCTGAAAAACTGTTTTTT. It encodes CASSLPLGGAEKLFF.

This clone has a handful of counts. V gene TRBV15 combines with J gene TRBJ2-7, with 9 bases lining up with TRBD2. Germline V gene data show CDR1 as LNHNV and CDR2 as YYDKDF (reference sequence). Trimming removed 1 base from V and 0 bases from J; junction bases left unmatched: 1. CDR3 length: 15 residues. As DNA, the CDR3 is TGTGCCACCAGCAGAGCTAGCGGGGACTCCTACGAGCAGTACTTC. This sequence encodes CATSRASGDSYEQYF.

CDR3 DNA: TGCGCCAGCAGTGAATATGCTAGCGGGAGCACAGATACGCAGTATTTT. This translates into CASSEYASGSTDTQYF. V usage is TRBV10-1 and J usage is TRBJ2-3, with TRBD2 matching 8 bases. Losses at the gene ends were 3 bases for V and 0 bases for J; bases not matched to a gene: 5. This CDR3 has 16 amino acids. Per the germline V gene, CDR1 is WNHNN and CDR2 is SYGVQD (reference sequence).

The chain is built from TRBV14 and TRBJ1-3, with D possibly matching TRBD1 (5 bases). Germline values: CDR1 SGHDN, CDR2 FVKESK. CDR3 size: 14 residues. The ends were cut back, 4 bases at V and 1 base at J, with 8 bases in the middle. For the CDR3, the DNA is TGTGCCAGCAGCCGCCAGGGTTCTGGAAACACCATATATTTT. This translates into CASSRQGSGNTIYF.

J is TRBJ2-2 and V is TRBV6-5; 10 nucleotides line up with TRBD1. The trim removed 5 bases at V and 7 bases at J, leaving 7 bases unmatched. Germline-derived CDR1 and CDR2 are MNHEY and SVGAGI. The CDR3 totals 15 residues. Here the CDR3 DNA reads TGTGCCAGCAGTCAACGGACAGGGGGAGTCGGGGAGCTGTTTTTT. It yields the protein CASSQRTGGVGELFF.

This clone was seen only a few times. The V call is TRBV4-3, the J call TRBJ2-1, with D possibly being TRBD2 (7 bases). The CDR3 is made up of 18 amino acids. Germline V lookup: CDR1 LGHNA, CDR2 YSLEER. Trimming cost V 1 base and J 6 bases, with 22 bases left between them. The CDR3 reads CASSQGGQVQRGGNEQFF. CDR3 coding DNA: TGCGCCAGCAGCCAAGGGGGGCAGGTCCAGCGGGGTGGCAATGAGCAGTTCTTC.

The genes are TRBV7-2 and TRBJ1-4; 8 bases fit TRBD1. The CDR3 runs 15 residues. CDR1 is SGHTA and CDR2 is FQGNSA in the germline V gene. Unmatched junction bases numbered 3, after V lost 1 base and J lost 5 bases. The CDR3 coding sequence is TGTGCCAGCAGCTTAGTGGACAGGGTAAATGAAAAACTGTTTTTT. As protein: CASSLVDRVNEKLFF.